One sample yielded the 9 T cell receptor beta chains listed below, sequenced in a study of shared clonotypes between healthy human individuals (dated by TCRdb to the early 2020s). The library was built by means of the immunoSEQ multiplex PCR assay. In its TCRdb copy, this immuneACCESS table keeps in-frame sequences only and misses some clones. Where compared with another copy, unresolved V genes explain less than half of these, and the others have no known cause. The sample records 2 million to 2.5 million clones, approximately 93% of which are singletons. The biggest ten clones account for 0.35% to 0.45% of the sample. Sequencing was performed on naive CD4+ T cells from PBMCs. The sample's cell subset or site label, in plain terms: CD45RA+ positively selected. These receptors all stem from a man aged 18 to 30 in good health. Some clones in this sample may be carry-over from other donors' samples.

For this clone: This same CDR3 is encoded by further DNA sequences in the sample. The J gene is TRBJ1-1, the V gene TRBV28, with 8 bases fitting TRBD1. Per the germline V gene, CDR1 is MDHEN and CDR2 is SYDVKM. The junction had 8 bases not matched to a gene; V was cut back by 9 bases and J by 5 bases. The CDR3 totals 13 residues. CDR3 in amino acids: CASGGQGRTEAFF. The CDR3 region has the DNA TGTGCCAGTGGTGGACAGGGCCGTACTGAAGCTTTCTTT.

The chain is built from TRBV19 and TRBJ2-3; D is perhaps TRBD2 (6 bases). From germline, CDR1 is LNHDA and CDR2 SQIVND (reference sequence). With 1 base removed from V and 6 bases from J, the gap between germline ends came to 11 bases. The CDR3 is made up of 14 amino acids. As DNA, the CDR3 is TGTGCCAGTAGTATAGGGGTTGGAGGGGATACGCAGTATTTT. It codes for CASSIGVGGDTQYF.

CDR3 nucleotides: TGTGCCTGGAGTGTAAACGCGGGAGGGCCTCGCGGGTATGAGCAGTTCTTC. As protein: CAWSVNAGGPRGYEQFF. The chain recombines TRBV30 with TRBJ2-1; 9 nucleotides align to TRBD2. Unmatched junction bases numbered 14, after V lost 0 bases and J lost 8 bases. This CDR3 is built from 17 residues. Germline lookup yields CDR1 GTSNPN and CDR2 SVGIG (reference sequence).

This chain uses TRBV9 with TRBJ1-2; perhaps TRBD1 as D (6 bases). Deletions cut 3 bases from V and 7 bases from J, with 19 bases between. Germline CDR1 SGDLS, CDR2 YYNGEE. The CDR3 is 15 residues long. The CDR3 DNA is TGTGCCAGCAGCGCCTTCGGGCAGGGGAGGTTTGGCTACACCTTC. This gives the protein CASSAFGQGRFGYTF.

The chain is built from TRBV29-1 and TRBJ2-2; TRBD2 agrees at 8 bases. CDR3 length equals 14 residues. With V trimmed by 3 bases and J by 5 bases, 5 bases remained unmatched. Germline V gene lookup returns CDR1 SQVTM and CDR2 ANQGSEA. The CDR3 DNA reads TGCAGCGTTGAGAGCGGGAGTCGAACCGGGGAGCTGTTTTTT. This sequence encodes CSVESGSRTGELFF.

This chain links TRBV5-1 with TRBJ2-2; D gene uncertain. V lost 3 bases to trimming and J lost 5 bases, with 8 bases between them. The CDR3 has 13 residues. From germline, CDR1 is SGHRS and CDR2 YFSETQ. As DNA, the CDR3 is TGCGCCAGCAGCTACGTGGTGACCGGGGAGCTGTTTTTT. It specifies CASSYVVTGELFF.

The J gene is TRBJ2-1, the V gene TRBV28; D tentatively fits TRBD1 or TRBD2 (5 bases each). The CDR3 sequence is 16 residues long. Looked up from germline, CDR1 is MDHEN and CDR2 is SYDVKM. Trimming shortened V by 5 bases and J by 10 bases, and 24 bases separated the two germline ends. In nucleotides, the CDR3 is TGTGCCAGCAGTGCGTCTGGGGGAGCGGACGGAAAGGAGCAGTTCTTC. This sequence encodes CASSASGGADGKEQFF.

The chain uses TRBV7-3 and TRBJ2-1, with unresolved D. The ends were cut back, 4 bases at V and 0 bases at J, with 10 bases in the middle. The CDR3 is 15 amino acids. The germline V gene has CDR1 SGHTA and CDR2 FQGTGA. CDR3 nucleotide sequence: TGTGCCAGCAGCTCCCGAGGACCCTCCTACAATGAGCAGTTCTTC. It translates to CASSSRGPSYNEQFF.

The chain employs TRBV5-1 and TRBJ2-7; unclear D gene. The CDR3 is 14 residues long. The germline V and J ends were trimmed by 0 bases and 0 bases, with 7 bases remaining between them. CDR1 is SGHRS, CDR2 YFSETQ, per germline. The CDR3 DNA follows: TGCGCCAGCAGCTTGGTCTCGAACTCCTACGAGCAGTACTTC. Translated: CASSLVSNSYEQYF.